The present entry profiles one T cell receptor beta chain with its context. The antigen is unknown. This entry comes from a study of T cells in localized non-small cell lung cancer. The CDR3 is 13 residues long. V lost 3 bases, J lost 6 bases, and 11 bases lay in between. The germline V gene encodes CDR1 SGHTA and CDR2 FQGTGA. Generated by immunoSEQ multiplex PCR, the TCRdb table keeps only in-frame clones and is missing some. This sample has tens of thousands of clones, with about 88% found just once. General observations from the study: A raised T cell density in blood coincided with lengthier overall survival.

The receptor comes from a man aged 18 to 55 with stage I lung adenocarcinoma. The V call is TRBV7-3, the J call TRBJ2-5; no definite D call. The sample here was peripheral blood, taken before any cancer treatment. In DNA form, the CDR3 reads TGTGCCAGCAGCTTCAAGGGTTCGAAGACCCAGTACTTC. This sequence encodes CASSFKGSKTQYF.